This entry lists 30 T cell receptor beta chains sequenced from one sample in a study of cytomegalovirus exposure and HLA in healthy donors (dated by TCRdb to the late 2010s). Libraries were constructed by the immunoSEQ multiplex PCR assay. A mixture of 60 forward primers for TCR Vbeta segments and 13 reverse primers for TCR Jbeta segments was used in the multiplex PCR. TCRdb took this table from immuneACCESS and kept in-frame rearrangements with V and J called. Such tables lack part of the clones; where checked against another copy, unresolved V genes explain under half of the gap, and the rest is unexplained. The sample contains around 96,000 clones, 80% of them found a single time. Under 2.5% of the sample comes from the top ten. Sequencing was carried out using PBMCs. The receptors stem from a young man in good health and CMV-seronegative.

The chain employs TRBV5-1 and TRBJ2-3, with a tentative D call TRBD1 (5 bases). The CDR3 contains 16 residues. Trimming cost V 0 bases and J 6 bases, with 17 bases left between them. CDR1 and CDR2 (germline): SGHRS, YFSETQ. In DNA form, the CDR3 reads TGCGCCAGCAGCTTGGAGGGGCAGCCCCCTAAGGATACGCAGTATTTT. Protein: CASSLEGQPPKDTQYF.

This chain joins TRBV4-1 and TRBJ2-1; D perhaps matches TRBD2 (6 bases). This CDR3 spans 15 amino acids. CDR1 is MGHRA, CDR2 YSYEKL, per germline. With 4 bases removed from V and 5 bases from J, the gap between germline ends came to 15 bases. The CDR3 region is CASSLTRRADNEQFF. The CDR3 coding sequence is TGCGCCAGCAGCCTCACCAGGAGGGCCGACAATGAGCAGTTCTTC.

The chain carries TRBV14 and TRBJ1-4, with a possible D match to TRBD1 (6 bases). Trimming took off 1 base at V and 7 bases at J, with 13 bases between the two ends. This CDR3 comprises 15 residues. CDR1 is SGHDN and CDR2 is FVKESK in the germline V gene. For the CDR3, the DNA is TGTGCCAGCAGCCAAGCAGCAGGGGTTGGTGAAAAACTGTTTTTT. It specifies CASSQAAGVGEKLFF.

The rearrangement joins TRBV10-1 to TRBJ2-6; tentative D call: TRBD1 (6 bases). The CDR3 is 16 residues long. V was shortened by 0 bases and J by 2 bases, with 8 bases between the two germline ends. Germline values: CDR1 WNHNN, CDR2 SYGVQD (reference sequence). The CDR3 here is CASSESTGPGANVLTF. The CDR3 DNA reads TGCGCCAGCAGTGAGTCGACAGGTCCTGGGGCCAACGTCCTGACTTTC.

The V gene is TRBV10-3, the J gene TRBJ2-7, with TRBD2 matching over 7 bases. V was pared by 5 bases and J by 2 bases, with 9 bases of the junction left unmatched. Germline V gene data show CDR1 as ENHRY and CDR2 as SYGVKD. The CDR3 length is 15 residues. In nucleotides, the CDR3 is TGTGCCATCAGTACCCTAGCGGCCCGTCCCTACGAGCAGTACTTC. Amino acid sequence: CAISTLAARPYEQYF.

J is TRBJ1-2 and V is TRBV7-8, with 9 nucleotides matching TRBD1. Trimming at V came to 2 bases and at J to 6 bases, leaving 7 bases not matched to a gene. This CDR3 is built from 15 residues. CDR1 and CDR2 (germline): SGHVS, FQNEAQ. CDR3 in amino acids: CASSLLTGGSHGYTF. The CDR3 region has the DNA TGTGCCAGCAGCTTATTAACAGGGGGCTCTCATGGCTACACCTTC.

The gene calls are TRBV5-1 and TRBJ1-5; D remains ambiguous. The CDR3 spans 15 residues. Germline CDR1 and CDR2: SGHRS and YFSETQ. The ends were cut back, 0 bases at V and 1 base at J, with 8 bases in the middle. CDR3 nucleotides: TGCGCCAGCAGCTTGGTGGCAGGCAGCAATCAGCCCCAGCATTTT. Protein product: CASSLVAGSNQPQHF.

V and J are TRBV7-9 and TRBJ2-3, with D perhaps TRBD2 (5 bases). The CDR3 consists of 14 residues. V was shortened by 4 bases and J by 5 bases, with 13 bases between the two germline ends. Germline V lookup: CDR1 SEHNR, CDR2 FQNEAQ (reference sequence). The chain's CDR3 is CASSSLSGKDTQYF. In DNA, the CDR3 is TGTGCCAGCAGCTCCCTGTCCGGGAAAGATACGCAGTATTTT. Using reference TRBV7-9 and TRBJ2-3 for the parts outside the CDR3, the full variable domain is DTGVSQNPRHKITKRGQNVTFRCDPISEHNRLYWYRQTLGQGPEFLTYFQNEAQLEKSRLLSDRFSAERPKGSFSTLEIQRTEQGDSAMYLCASSSLSGKDTQYFGPGTRLTVL.

This chain uses TRBV6-5 with TRBJ2-7; 12 bases map to TRBD1. The length of the CDR3 is 15 residues. J lost 2 bases, V lost 5 bases, and 4 bases had no gene match. Per the germline V gene, CDR1 is MNHEY and CDR2 is SVGAGI. The CDR3: CASSRDRGLPYEQYF. The DNA for the CDR3 is TGTGCCAGCAGTCGGGACAGGGGGCTTCCCTACGAGCAGTACTTC.

The chain is built from TRBV5-1 and TRBJ2-7, with 8 positions matching TRBD2. The length of the CDR3 is 14 residues. Germline assignment: CDR1 SGHRS and CDR2 YFSETQ. J was trimmed by 2 bases and V by 0 bases; bases with no gene match: 1. Here the CDR3 reads CASSLAGGAYEQYF. CDR3 DNA: TGCGCCAGCAGCTTGGCCGGGGGGGCCTACGAGCAGTACTTC.

The rearrangement links TRBV27 to TRBJ2-5; D may be TRBD1 (5 bases). V dropped 8 bases and J dropped 14 bases, with 24 bases sitting between them. The CDR3 is 13 amino acids. Germline V gives CDR1 MNHEY, CDR2 SMNVEV (reference sequence). CDR3 sequence: CASGTWGSWTAYF. The CDR3 coding sequence is TGTGCCAGCGGAACTTGGGGCAGTTGGACCGCTTACTTC.

This sequence joins TRBV9 and TRBJ1-2; 8 nucleotides match TRBD1. V lost 0 bases to trimming and J lost 4 bases; unmatched junction nucleotides: 5. CDR3 size: 15 residues. CDR1 and CDR2 (germline): SGDLS, YYNGEE. CDR3 nucleotides: TGTGCCAGCAGCGTAGCAGGGGGCAGTGTCTATGGCTACACCTTC. This translates into CASSVAGGSVYGYTF.

The chain is built from TRBV6-5 and TRBJ1-5; 9 bases fit TRBD1. The CDR3 runs 14 residues. Per germline, CDR1 MNHEY and CDR2 SVGAGI. The V and J ends lost 5 bases and 7 bases, in that order; junction bases with no gene match: 6. The DNA of the CDR3 is TGTGCCAGCAGTGCCGACAGGGGGGGGCAGCCCCAGCATTTT. It specifies CASSADRGGQPQHF.

The chain carries TRBV5-1 and TRBJ2-3; the match to TRBD2 covers 11 bases. CDR3 size: 15 residues. V gave up 0 bases and J gave up 6 bases; unmatched junction bases: 3. The germline gives CDR1 SGHRS, CDR2 YFSETQ. CDR3 bases: TGCGCCAGCAGCTTGGTAGCGGGGGGGCCTGATACGCAGTATTTT. Protein product: CASSLVAGGPDTQYF.

V and J are TRBV18 and TRBJ1-4, with 8 positions matching TRBD1. Trimming cost V 3 bases and J 8 bases; bases outside gene matches: 5. The CDR3 is 14 amino acids. Germline assignment: CDR1 KGHSH and CDR2 LQKENI. Here the CDR3 DNA reads TGTGCCAGCTCACCCCAGGGGGCGGAAGAAAAACTGTTTTTT. Its translation is CASSPQGAEEKLFF.

The J gene is TRBJ1-2, the V gene TRBV6-5; 7 bases agree with TRBD1. Germline V CDR1 and CDR2: MNHEY, SVGAGI. Germline trimming cut 2 bases from V and 2 bases from J; bases unmatched to any gene: 5. This CDR3 is built from 15 residues. The chain's CDR3 is CASSYTKQGNYGYTF. CDR3 coding DNA: TGTGCCAGCAGTTACACAAAACAGGGGAACTATGGCTACACCTTC.

The chain links TRBV15 to TRBJ2-1; 10 nucleotides match TRBD2. This CDR3 is built from 16 residues. The J segment lost 2 bases and the V segment lost 1 base, leaving 2 bases of the junction unmatched. Germline CDR1 reads LNHNV; CDR2 reads YYDKDF (reference sequence). The CDR3 loop is CATSRVTSGPYNEQFF. In DNA, the CDR3 is TGTGCCACCAGCAGAGTGACTAGCGGGCCCTACAATGAGCAGTTCTTC.

The chain carries TRBV18 and TRBJ2-3; tentatively, D is TRBD1 (6 bases). The CDR3 has 15 amino acids. Trimming removed 4 bases from V and 1 base from J, with 12 bases in between. Germline values: CDR1 KGHSH, CDR2 LQKENI. The CDR3 DNA is TGTGCCAGCTCACACAGGGCGCAGGGCACAGATACGCAGTATTTT. Its translation is CASSHRAQGTDTQYF.

The CDR3 here is CASTRGGWTEAFF. Here the CDR3 DNA reads TGTGCCAGTACCCGGGGAGGGTGGACTGAAGCTTTCTTT. V gene TRBV19 combines with J gene TRBJ1-1; the D is unclear. The CDR3 length is 13 residues. V shed 7 bases and J shed 5 bases, with 14 bases lying between them. CDR1 is LNHDA, CDR2 SQIVND, per germline (reference sequence).

This clone appeared a single time. The chain has TRBV10-3 and TRBJ1-2; unclear D gene. Germline loops: CDR1 ENHRY, CDR2 SYGVKD. The CDR3 extends over 12 amino acids. The V gene lost 6 bases and the J gene lost 4 bases, with 9 bases spanning the gap. CDR3 sequence: CAIRREPYGYTF. The DNA of the CDR3 is TGTGCCATCAGAAGGGAGCCCTATGGCTACACCTTC.

The chain has TRBV11-2 and TRBJ2-3; 8 bases agree with TRBD1. Germline loops: CDR1 SGHAT, CDR2 FQNNGV. After removal of 2 bases from V and 3 bases from J, the junction contained 7 bases not matched to a gene. The CDR3 is made up of 16 amino acids. CDR3 coding DNA: TGTGCCAGCAGCTTAAATTCAGGGGGCGAAACAGATACGCAGTATTTT. It translates to CASSLNSGGETDTQYF.

V and J are TRBV19 and TRBJ1-1; 9 bases are shared with TRBD1. CDR1 is LNHDA, CDR2 SQIVND, per germline (reference sequence). This CDR3 has 14 amino acids. Losses at the gene ends were 7 bases for V and 2 bases for J; bases not matched to a gene: 5. The DNA of the CDR3 is TGTGCCAGTACCCGGGACAGGGCAAACACTGAAGCTTTCTTT. Protein: CASTRDRANTEAFF. The full variable domain, its missing parts supplied by reference TRBV19 and TRBJ1-1, is DGGITQSPKYLFRKEGQNVTLSCEQNLNHDAMYWYRQDPGQGLRLIYYSQIVNDFQKGDIAEGYSVSREKKESFPLTVTSAQKNPTAFYLCASTRDRANTEAFFGQGTRLTVV.

This chain connects TRBV4-2 to TRBJ2-3, with TRBD2 identical over 13 bases. The V and J ends lost 3 bases and 0 bases, in that order; junction bases with no gene match: 9. The CDR3 consists of 19 residues. Per the germline V gene, CDR1 is LGHNA and CDR2 is YNFKEQ. CDR3 amino acids: CASSQAPGLAGYSTDTQYF. The CDR3 nucleotides are TGTGCCAGCAGCCAGGCCCCGGGACTAGCGGGATATAGCACAGATACGCAGTATTTT.

V and J are TRBV15 and TRBJ1-1; D remains ambiguous. Germline lookup yields CDR1 LNHNV and CDR2 YYDKDF (reference sequence). The ends were cut back, 3 bases at V and 8 bases at J, with 16 bases in the middle. The CDR3 spans 14 residues. The DNA for the CDR3 is TGTGCCACCAGCAGTGATCCAGGAATTCGCGAAGCTTTCTTT. Residues: CATSSDPGIREAFF.

As regards this clone: The same CDR3 also results from other DNA sequences found in this sample. This rearrangement joins TRBV6-5 to TRBJ2-7; D is perhaps TRBD1 (5 bases). Trimming cost V 0 bases and J 1 base, with 10 bases left between them. This CDR3 is 15 amino acids long. The germline V gene has CDR1 MNHEY and CDR2 SVGAGI. The CDR3, as DNA: TGTGCCAGCAGTTACTCGGGGCAGTCTTCCTACGAGCAGTACTTC. It is translated as CASSYSGQSSYEQYF.

This sequence joins TRBV5-1 and TRBJ1-3; D is unclear. Germline V CDR1 and CDR2: SGHRS, YFSETQ. The V and J ends lost 4 bases and 1 base respectively, with 6 bases between them. The CDR3 spans 13 residues. CDR3 DNA: TGCGCCAGCAGCCCGGGATCTGGAAACACCATATATTTT. This sequence encodes CASSPGSGNTIYF.

The chain recombines TRBV18 with TRBJ1-2; 9 bases are shared with TRBD1. Germline lookup yields CDR1 KGHSH and CDR2 LQKENI. The V and J ends lost 1 base and 7 bases, in that order; junction bases with no gene match: 7. CDR3 length: 15 amino acids. The CDR3 nucleotides are TGTGCCAGCTCACCACTCGAACAGGGGGCGCGTGGCTACACCTTC. Protein product: CASSPLEQGARGYTF.

The chain has TRBV29-1 and TRBJ2-7; TRBD1 agrees at 10 bases. V gave up 3 bases and J gave up 7 bases; unmatched junction bases: 12. This CDR3 contains 15 residues. Germline V CDR1 and CDR2: SQVTM, ANQGSEA. CDR3 amino acids: CSVDPGTGVSGEQYF. As DNA, the CDR3 is TGCAGCGTTGACCCAGGGACAGGGGTTTCGGGAGAGCAGTACTTC.

This chain's CDR3 is CASSLGASVRDTQYF. The CDR3 nucleotides read TGTGCCAGCAGTTTAGGGGCCTCCGTAAGAGATACGCAGTATTTT. The V call is TRBV2, the J call TRBJ2-3, with a tentative D call TRBD1 (5 bases). Trimming removed 5 bases at V and 5 bases at J, with 17 bases between. The length of the CDR3 is 15 residues. Looked up from germline, CDR1 is SNHLY and CDR2 is FYNNEI.

The genes are TRBV2 and TRBJ2-3, with 14 bases fitting TRBD2. The CDR3 is 15 residues long. Germline loops: CDR1 SNHLY, CDR2 FYNNEI. Trimming removed 6 bases from V and 1 base from J; junction bases left unmatched: 0. The CDR3 region has the DNA TGTGCCAGCAGGGGACTAGCGGGGGGCACAGATACGCAGTATTTT. Translating gives CASRGLAGGTDTQYF.